These 27 T cell receptor beta chains came from one sample sequenced in a study of blood T cell repertoires in COVID-19. Some clones are missing from TCRdb's copy, which holds only in-frame ones; the method was immunoSEQ multiplex PCR. The sample holds 240,000 or so clones, about nine tenths seen once. The source material was peripheral blood. The origin of the receptors is a man aged 60 to 69 with acute or convalescent COVID-19.

This clone was detected only once. The chain combines TRBV30 with TRBJ1-2; no clear D gene. The CDR3 sequence is 12 residues long. Germline assignment: CDR1 GTSNPN and CDR2 SVGIG (reference sequence). The V gene lost 0 bases and the J gene lost 1 base, with 3 bases spanning the gap. CDR3 residues: CAWSVHNYGYTF. The CDR3 nucleotides are TGTGCCTGGAGTGTACATAACTATGGCTACACCTTC.

The gene calls are TRBV10-3 and TRBJ2-7, with 10 bases fitting TRBD2. The V gene's germline CDR1 is ENHRY and CDR2 SYGVKD. Losses at the gene ends were 4 bases for V and 3 bases for J; bases not matched to a gene: 6. This CDR3 contains 15 residues. In nucleotides, the CDR3 is TGTGCCATCAGTGGAGGACTAGCGGAGAGCTACGAGCAGTACTTC. It encodes CAISGGLAESYEQYF.

This chain links TRBV6-5 with TRBJ2-1; 9 bases map to TRBD1. CDR3 size: 14 residues. With 10 bases clipped from V and 3 bases from J, the junction kept 7 bases outside the gene matches. Germline CDR1 reads MNHEY; CDR2 reads SVGAGI. CDR3 amino acids: CATNPGQGYNEQFF. CDR3 in DNA: TGTGCCACCAACCCGGGACAGGGCTACAATGAGCAGTTCTTC.

This clone showed up just a few times. This chain connects TRBV12-3 or TRBV12-4 to TRBJ1-1; perhaps TRBD1 as D (6 bases). This CDR3 comprises 13 residues. Trimming cost V 3 bases and J 11 bases, with 16 bases left between them. The DNA of the CDR3 is TGTGCCAGCAGTTTCGGGGGGGCACAGTTTGCTTTCTTT. Translating gives CASSFGGAQFAFF.

The J gene is TRBJ2-5, the V gene TRBV20-1, with D tentatively TRBD2 (5 bases). The CDR3 loop spans 13 amino acids. Trimming took off 3 bases at V and 5 bases at J, with 13 bases between the two ends. Germline assignment: CDR1 DFQATT and CDR2 SNEGSKA (reference sequence). CDR3 nucleotides: TGCAGTGCTAGTCATCGAGGGTGGGAGACCCAGTACTTC. Its translation: CSASHRGWETQYF.

The chain has TRBV7-8 and TRBJ2-1; TRBD2 matches 9 bases. Germline loops: CDR1 SGHVS, CDR2 FQNEAQ. V was clipped by 5 bases and J by 5 bases; unmatched bases: 10. This CDR3 is built from 16 residues. CDR3 nucleotide sequence: TGTGCCAGCAGCCTTGCCGGTCTAGCGGGGAACAATGAGCAGTTCTTC. This translates into CASSLAGLAGNNEQFF. The variable domain in full, with the rest retrieved from reference TRBV7-8 and TRBJ2-1, is GAGVSQSPRYKVAKRGQDVALRCDPISGHVSLFWYQQALGQGPEFLTYFQNEAQLDKSGLPSDRFFAERPEGSVSTLKIQRTQQEDSAVYLCASSLAGLAGNNEQFFGPGTRLTVL.

The chain employs TRBV5-4 and TRBJ1-1; D is unresolved. The CDR3 is 16 amino acids. V was clipped by 1 base and J by 3 bases, with 16 bases between them. CDR1 is SGHNT, CDR2 YYREEE, per germline (reference sequence). The CDR3 coding sequence is TGTGCCAGCAGCTTGTCCCCCCCGGGGTCCTACACTGAAGCTTTCTTT. Translation: CASSLSPPGSYTEAFF.

This clone appeared once. This sequence joins TRBV3-1 (or the pseudogene TRBV3-2) and TRBJ2-2; 15 bases are a match to TRBD2. The CDR3 sequence is 18 residues long. The V gene end was trimmed by 4 bases and the J gene end by 5 bases; junction bases not matched to a gene: 8. Germline V gene lookup returns CDR1 LGHDT and CDR2 YNNKEL (reference sequence). Here the CDR3 reads CASSLDGTSGRRTGELFF. The CDR3 DNA is TGTGCCAGCAGCCTAGACGGGACTAGCGGGAGGAGGACCGGGGAGCTGTTTTTT.

This rearrangement joins TRBV11-3 to TRBJ2-1; D gene ambiguous. The germline V gene has CDR1 SGHNT and CDR2 YENEEA. The CDR3 runs to 14 residues. Trimming took 1 base from V and 2 from J, leaving 6 bases between them. The CDR3 sequence is CASSLGLPYNEQFF. As DNA, the CDR3 is TGTGCCAGCAGCTTAGGACTCCCCTACAATGAGCAGTTCTTC.

A remark on this clone: At the DNA level, this CDR3 is encoded by other sequences in the same sample as well. The V and J genes are TRBV5-1 and TRBJ1-2, with 7 bases lining up with TRBD1. V trimming: 1 base; J trimming: 1 base; junction bases outside the gene matches: 1. This CDR3 has 14 residues. CDR1 SGHRS and CDR2 YFSETQ come from the germline V gene. Here the CDR3 DNA reads TGCGCCAGCAGCTTGACAGGGGATAACTATGGCTACACCTTC. Translated: CASSLTGDNYGYTF.

The chain uses TRBV29-1 and TRBJ2-1; 11 bases match TRBD2. With 4 bases clipped from V and 8 bases from J, the junction kept 4 bases outside the gene matches. The CDR3 loop spans 13 amino acids. The germline CDR1 and CDR2 sequences are SQVTM and ANQGSEA. The DNA of the CDR3 is TGCAGCGTTGGGCTAGCGGGAGGCTATGAGCAGTTCTTC. It specifies CSVGLAGGYEQFF.

This clone was seen just once. The chain is built from TRBV12-5 and TRBJ2-3, with a weak D call TRBD2 (6 bases). The CDR3 length is 18 residues. The V end was cut by 6 bases, the J end by 6 bases, with 28 bases between. Germline V gene lookup returns CDR1 LGHNT and CDR2 FRNRAP. CDR3 DNA sequence: TGTGCTAGTGGCACCACTGATTTGTCGCGGGGACGGAGGGATACGCAGTATTTT. Encoded protein: CASGTTDLSRGRRDTQYF. Full variable domain (remainder filled in from reference TRBV12-5 and TRBJ2-3): DARVTQTPRHKVTEMGQEVTMRCQPILGHNTVFWYRQTMMQGLELLAYFRNRAPLDDSGMPKDRFSAEMPDATLATLKIQPSEPRDSAVYFCASGTTDLSRGRRDTQYFGPGTRLTVL.

The chain has TRBV11-3 and TRBJ2-7; D unclear. Trimming left V 3 bases short and J 3 bases short, with 3 bases between. This CDR3 has 11 amino acids. Germline loops: CDR1 SGHNT, CDR2 YENEEA. The CDR3 spells CASSFSYEQYF. Written as DNA, the CDR3 is TGTGCCAGCAGCTTCAGCTACGAGCAGTACTTC.

This chain connects TRBV19 to TRBJ1-1; maybe TRBD1 (5 bases). The V end was cut by 5 bases, the J end by 1 base, with 14 bases between. CDR1 and CDR2 from the germline V gene are LNHDA and SQIVND (reference sequence). This CDR3 is 15 amino acids long. The CDR3 DNA follows: TGTGCCAGTAGTCGGGCAGGGAGGAAGAACACTGAAGCTTTCTTT. This gives the protein CASSRAGRKNTEAFF.

The chain recombines TRBV28 with TRBJ2-7; D might be TRBD1 (5 bases). Trimming cost V 3 bases and J 7 bases, with 7 bases left between them. The length of the CDR3 is 11 residues. CDR1 is MDHEN, CDR2 SYDVKM, per germline. CDR3 sequence: CASSLGREQYF. The CDR3 DNA follows: TGTGCCAGCAGTTTGGGGCGGGAGCAGTACTTC. Full variable domain (outside the CDR3, taken from reference TRBV28 and TRBJ2-7): DVKVTQSSRYLVKRTGEKVFLECVQDMDHENMFWYRQDPGLGLRLIYFSYDVKMKEKGDIPEGYSVSREKKERFSLILESASTNQTSMYLCASSLGREQYFGPGTRLTVT.

V usage is TRBV7-8 and J usage is TRBJ1-1; 7 bases agree with TRBD1. The CDR3 covers 17 residues. V dropped 7 bases and J dropped 3; count of bases not matched to a gene: 17. Germline V gene lookup returns CDR1 SGHVS and CDR2 FQNEAQ. The DNA for the CDR3 is TGTGCCAGCACTCCCCGGATTGACAGGGTCCCGGACACTGAAGCTTTCTTT. It codes for CASTPRIDRVPDTEAFF.

This clone was detected a few times. The chain links TRBV25-1 to TRBJ1-2, with 9 bases matching TRBD1. The CDR3 has 16 amino acids. Germline V gene data show CDR1 as MGHDK and CDR2 as SYGVNS. After removal of 8 bases from V and 6 bases from J, the junction contained 16 bases not matched to a gene. The CDR3 DNA reads TGTGCCAGCCGACCACAGGGGGCATCCCCTTCGGATGGCTACACCTTC. Its protein product is CASRPQGASPSDGYTF.

V gene TRBV18 combines with J gene TRBJ1-1; TRBD1 agrees at 7 bases. The CDR3 is made up of 15 amino acids. Unmatched junction bases numbered 4, after V lost 1 base and J lost 2 bases. Germline CDR1 and CDR2: KGHSH and LQKENI. The CDR3 region has the DNA TGTGCCAGCTCACCACAATGGGACAGCAACACTGAAGCTTTCTTT. Translated: CASSPQWDSNTEAFF.

CDR3 sequence (DNA): TGTGCCAGCAGCGTAACTAGCGGAAGCTCCTACGAGCAGTACTTC. Encoded protein: CASSVTSGSSYEQYF. The chain joins TRBV7-2 to TRBJ2-7; 8 positions match TRBD2. The germline CDR1 and CDR2 sequences are SGHTA and FQGNSA. CDR3 length: 15 residues. The V and J ends lost 5 bases and 0 bases, in that order; junction bases with no gene match: 6.

Written as DNA, the CDR3 is TGTGCCAGCACCTCGAGGAGGACAGGGATTGTCGGGGAGCAGTACTTC. Protein product: CASTSRRTGIVGEQYF. V is TRBV27 and J is TRBJ2-7; 8 bases align to TRBD1. Germline V gene data show CDR1 as MNHEY and CDR2 as SMNVEV (reference sequence). V was pared by 7 bases and J by 7 bases, with 18 bases of the junction left unmatched. CDR3 length equals 16 residues.

The chain couples TRBV28 to TRBJ1-2; TRBD1 agrees at 8 bases. The germline CDR1 and CDR2 sequences are MDHEN and SYDVKM. The CDR3 totals 17 residues. V trimming: 4 bases; J trimming: 4 bases; junction bases outside the gene matches: 14. CDR3 nucleotides: TGTGCCAGCAGTTCCAGGACAGGGAAAGGTTCGGTCTATGGCTACACCTTC. The encoded protein is CASSSRTGKGSVYGYTF.

The CDR3 nucleotides read TGTGCCAGCAGTTTTATACTTAACTATGGCTACACCTTC. It translates to CASSFILNYGYTF. The chain couples TRBV6-2 or TRBV6-3 to TRBJ1-2; D not certain. V lost 4 bases to trimming and J lost 1 base, with 7 bases between them. CDR3 length equals 13 residues. The germline CDR1 and CDR2 sequences are MNHEY and SVGEGT.

The rearrangement uses TRBV28 and TRBJ2-1; TRBD2 matches at 11 bases. This CDR3 is built from 19 residues. V lost 5 bases, J lost 7 bases, and 19 bases stayed unmatched. Looked up from germline, CDR1 is MDHEN and CDR2 is SYDVKM. CDR3 loop: CASSPYYRFSGRVRNEQFF. The CDR3 coding sequence is TGTGCCAGCAGTCCCTACTACCGATTTAGCGGGAGGGTCCGGAATGAGCAGTTCTTC.

This rearrangement joins TRBV3-1 (or the pseudogene TRBV3-2) to TRBJ2-4; 8 positions agree with TRBD2. This CDR3 comprises 17 residues. The V gene's germline CDR1 is LGHDT and CDR2 YNNKEL (reference sequence). With 3 bases clipped from V and 6 bases from J, the junction kept 13 bases outside the gene matches. Here the CDR3 DNA reads TGTGCCAGCAGCCAGCACACTAGCGGACCTAGGGGAAACATTCAGTACTTC. This encodes CASSQHTSGPRGNIQYF.

The CDR3 DNA is TGTGCCAGCACCTGGGGGGGTCGTCAGCCCCAGCATTTT. As protein: CASTWGGRQPQHF. The chain combines TRBV28 with TRBJ1-5; the D gene is possibly TRBD1 (5 bases). The germline V gene encodes CDR1 MDHEN and CDR2 SYDVKM. The germline V and J ends were trimmed by 7 bases and 6 bases, with 13 bases remaining between them. The CDR3 extends over 13 amino acids.

The V gene is TRBV6-2 or TRBV6-3, the J gene TRBJ2-7, with 9 bases aligning to TRBD2. In germline, CDR1 is MNHEY, CDR2 SVGEGT. The J segment lost 0 bases and the V segment lost 0 bases, leaving 18 bases of the junction unmatched. The CDR3 sequence is 21 residues long. CDR3 bases: TGTGCCAGCAGTTACTCGACCCCACAGCTAGCGGGACAATTTAGCTCCTACGAGCAGTACTTC. This encodes CASSYSTPQLAGQFSSYEQYF.

CDR3 amino acids: CASSPPGLAGSRLGDTQYF. The CDR3 DNA follows: TGTGCCAGCTCACCACCCGGGCTAGCGGGCTCCCGCCTCGGAGATACGCAGTATTTT. The chain recombines TRBV18 with TRBJ2-3; TRBD2 agrees at 8 bases. With V trimmed by 0 bases and J by 5 bases, 16 bases remained unmatched. CDR1 and CDR2 from the germline V gene are KGHSH and LQKENI. The CDR3 sequence is 19 residues long.